This TCR beta chain appears in the sequencing data of a study of spatial heterogeneity in lung cancer. Study-wide context: More beta-chain than alpha-chain sequences were consistently detected.

Deletions cut 8 bases from V and 6 bases from J, with 17 bases between. Germline V gives CDR1 MNHEY, CDR2 SVGEGT. This CDR3 has 13 amino acids. There are a few counts of this clonotype. Time point: sample taken at primary tumor resection. Unsorted whole RNA of tumor, nontumor lung or frozen PBMC was sequenced. The donor group consisted of over 55 patients who had untreated, early-stage non-small cell lung cancer. Unique molecular identifiers, one per molecule, were present on every TCR cDNA molecule. From the 5' RACE reads, TCRdb called clonotypes with MiXCR, one entry per CDR3 protein. The sample holds 40,000 to 50,000 distinct CDR3 sequences, 7.6% seen once.

The chain employs TRBV6-2 or TRBV6-3 and TRBJ2-7; no reliable D call. The receptor's source is a female donor with early-stage non-small cell lung cancer. The input for sequencing was PBMCs, taken at surgery. CDR3 bases: TGTGCCAGCCTTCCGGATGGGATGAGCGAGCAGTACTTC. Protein product: CASLPDGMSEQYF.